This TCR beta chain was recovered during a study of post-analysis software for immune sequencing data. Background on the study: Progressive-relapsing, secondary progressive and relapsing-remitting multiple sclerosis were among the disease courses included. Study results and limitations: Among multiple sclerosis patients, normalized Chao1 diversity was significantly below that of controls.

With respect to this clonotype: Its specificity is unknown.

Unique molecular identifiers tagged the TCR beta cDNA libraries. With about 0.85 to 10 million T cells as the source, about half a million cDNA molecules resulted. One entry per CDR3 protein results from TCRdb running MiXCR on the PCR reads. The table records hundreds of thousands of distinct CDR3 sequences, 55% to 70% of them present only once. Sequencing input: blood. The source of this sequence is a girl aged 2 to 9 with multiple sclerosis.

Here the CDR3 reads CASSFQGAKNMQYF. As DNA, the CDR3 is TGTGCCAGCAGTTTTCAGGGGGCCAAAAACATGCAGTACTTC. The chain has TRBV27 and TRBJ2-7, with 8 bases identical to TRBD1. Germline CDR1 is MNHEY and CDR2 is SMNVEV (reference sequence). CDR3 length: 14 amino acids. The J segment lost 9 bases and the V segment lost 3 bases, leaving 10 bases of the junction unmatched.